This T cell receptor beta chain was identified in a study of blood T cell repertoires in COVID-19. The CDR3 contains 12 residues. Germline V gene data show CDR1 as MDHEN and CDR2 as SYDVKM. V dropped 5 bases and J dropped 10 bases, with 14 bases sitting between them. Assay: immunoSEQ multiplex PCR; the TCRdb copy retains only in-frame clones and omits some. The sample comprises over 100,000 clones, more than 75% of which are singletons, and roughly 8.2% rests with the top ten. The sequence came from a man aged 65 to 79 with acute or convalescent COVID-19. The chain joins TRBV28 to TRBJ1-1; D remains ambiguous. Sequencing was carried out using peripheral blood. CDR3 sequence reads: CASSPVAVGAFF. Here the CDR3 DNA reads TGTGCCAGCAGTCCGGTGGCGGTGGGAGCTTTCTTT.